One T cell receptor (beta chain) is described in this entry. Its antigen is currently unknown. This record comes from a study of radiotherapy plus CTLA-4 blockade in lung cancer. Across the study: Objective response was observed in roughly a sixth of patients, and disease control in roughly 31%. Findings and limits, study-wide: Reports state that early shifts in blood T cell clones, with interferon-beta, best predicted response.

Treatment of patients with chemo-refractory metastatic non-small-cell lung cancer consisted of focal radiation plus CTLA-4 blockade with ipilimumab. Here immunoSEQ multiplex PCR was the method, and the copy in TCRdb shows in-frame clones only, minus some. Of about 110,000 clones in the sample, roughly 77% were seen once. CDR1 KGHSH and CDR2 LQKENI come from the germline V gene. V lost 2 bases and J 0 bases, leaving 14 bases between the germline ends. The length of the CDR3 is 17 residues. The rearrangement links TRBV18 to TRBJ1-3; TRBD1 is a possible D gene (6 bases). The sequencing here drew on peripheral blood, taken from a patient treated with radiotherapy plus ipilimumab. This TCR was sampled from a human donor with non-small cell lung cancer that progressed on radiotherapy plus ipilimumab. Some clones in this sample may be carry-over from other donors' samples. The CDR3 is CASSPMTGFTSGNTIYF. The CDR3 nucleotides read TGTGCCAGCTCACCAATGACAGGTTTTACCTCTGGAAACACCATATATTTT.